The text below deals with one TCR beta chain. TCR beta cDNA was made from approximately 500 ng total RNA with a constant-region primer. A slightly modified ARM-PCR protocol with three nested multiplex PCR rounds produced these TCR beta libraries. The first two PCR rounds used TRBV1-TRBV30 primers with a Cbeta primer, nine to ten cycles each. TCRdb re-called the multiplex PCR reads with MiXCR, one entry per CDR3 protein. This table holds 90,000 to 100,000 distinct CDR3 sequences, approximately 68% found once. Investigators took RNA and DNA out together from roughly 18-30 mg of unsorted bulk tissue. The data belong to a study of tumor-infiltrating lymphocytes in primary liver carcinoma. Study overall: The patients, men and women alike, were aged 30 to 69 years.

V shed 7 bases and J 4 bases; nucleotides not matched to a gene: 8. CDR1 and CDR2 from the germline V gene are MNHEY and SVGEGT. This CDR3 comprises 14 residues. The chain recombines TRBV6-2 or TRBV6-3 with TRBJ2-3, with TRBD2 identical over 7 bases. Sequenced: liver tumor tissue from sampling region 5. Subset: tumor region T5, tumor centre. The receptor was isolated from a woman aged 55-70 years with primary liver carcinoma and hepatitis B virus infection. Written as DNA, the CDR3 is TGTGCCAGCACTGGGACTATTAACGCAGATACGCAGTATTTT. Translated, it gives CASTGTINADTQYF.